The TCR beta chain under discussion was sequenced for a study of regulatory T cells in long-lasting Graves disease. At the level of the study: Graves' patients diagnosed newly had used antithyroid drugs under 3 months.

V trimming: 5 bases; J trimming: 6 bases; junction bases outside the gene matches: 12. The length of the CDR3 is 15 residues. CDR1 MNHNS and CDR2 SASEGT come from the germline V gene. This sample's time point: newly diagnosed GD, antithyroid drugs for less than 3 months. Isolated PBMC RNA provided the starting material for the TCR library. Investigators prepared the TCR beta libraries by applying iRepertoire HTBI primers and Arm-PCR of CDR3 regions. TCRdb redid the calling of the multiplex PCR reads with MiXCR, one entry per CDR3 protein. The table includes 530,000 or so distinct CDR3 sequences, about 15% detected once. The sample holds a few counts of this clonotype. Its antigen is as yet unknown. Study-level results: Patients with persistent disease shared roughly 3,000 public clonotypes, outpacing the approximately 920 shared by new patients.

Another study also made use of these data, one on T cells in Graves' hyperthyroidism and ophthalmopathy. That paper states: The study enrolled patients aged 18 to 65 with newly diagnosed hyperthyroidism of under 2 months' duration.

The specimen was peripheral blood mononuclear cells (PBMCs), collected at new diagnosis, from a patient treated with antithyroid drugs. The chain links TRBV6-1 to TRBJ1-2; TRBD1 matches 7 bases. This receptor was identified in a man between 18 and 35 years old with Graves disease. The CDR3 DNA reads TGTGCCAGCAGTCCGGCAGGGGGTCGGATCGATGGCTACACCTTC. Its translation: CASSPAGGRIDGYTF.